This record covers a single T cell receptor beta chain. Its specificity is not known. No fewer than 5 micrograms of total RNA were isolated from every sample. This record comes from a study of blood T cells in healthy people across ages. Whole-study findings and limits: TCR beta diversity, measured per million T cells, fell in a roughly linear way with age.

With a J-beta primer mix and a sample-barcoded 5' primer, a second PCR ran about 7 to 12 cycles. Every sample produced at least 2.5 million CDR3-containing paired-end reads. MiXCR, run by TCRdb on the 5' RACE reads, gives a single entry per CDR3 protein. The repertoire holds some 1,800,000 distinct CDR3 sequences, with 35% to 50% as singletons. The CDR3 contains 15 residues. V was clipped by 3 bases and J by 7 bases; unmatched bases: 10. Germline loops: CDR1 DFQATT, CDR2 SNEGSKA (reference sequence). The source material was blood. The V call is TRBV20-1, the J call TRBJ1-2; 11 nucleotides align to TRBD1. This receptor was taken from a human donor in good health. The CDR3 DNA sequence: TGCAGTGCTAGGGACAGGGGGCGTTGGCAACCTGGCTACACCTTC. Amino acids: CSARDRGRWQPGYTF.